These 29 T cell receptor beta chains share one sample of origin, sequenced in a study of blood T cell repertoires in COVID-19 (dated by TCRdb to 2020 to 2021). Libraries came from the immunoSEQ multiplex PCR assay. TCRdb stores this immuneACCESS table with in-frame sequences only. Part of the clones is absent; in the studies checked, under half of the shortfall reflects unresolved V genes, and no reason is known for the rest. This sample lists about 290,000 clones; around 81% were detected once. Of the sample, around 4.5% is held by the ten largest clones. The source material was peripheral blood. Receptors were obtained from a woman aged 45-65 years with active or convalescent COVID-19.

This clone was observed a few times. This rearrangement joins TRBV27 to TRBJ1-5; 9 bases are shared with TRBD1. This CDR3 has 15 amino acids. Losses at the gene ends were 2 bases for V and 2 bases for J; bases not matched to a gene: 1. The V gene's germline CDR1 is MNHEY and CDR2 SMNVEV (reference sequence). The CDR3 DNA follows: TGTGCCAGCAGTTTAGGGGACAGGGGCAATCAGCCCCAGCATTTT. Translated: CASSLGDRGNQPQHF.

This rearrangement joins TRBV28 to TRBJ2-7; D gene ambiguous. The germline V gene encodes CDR1 MDHEN and CDR2 SYDVKM. This CDR3 has 12 amino acids. V lost 4 bases to trimming and J lost 9 bases, with 13 bases between them. DNA for the CDR3: TGTGCCAGCAGTTATATAACGTTAGCGCAGTACTTC. This gives the protein CASSYITLAQYF.

This chain joins TRBV2 and TRBJ1-1; D perhaps matches TRBD1 (5 bases). Germline V gene data show CDR1 as SNHLY and CDR2 as FYNNEI. This CDR3 spans 12 amino acids. Trimming took 10 bases from V and 6 from J, leaving 15 bases between them. CDR3 DNA sequence: TGTGCCACCCGATTAACAGGACCTGAAGCTTTCTTT. Translated: CATRLTGPEAFF. Combining the CDR3 with reference TRBV2 and TRBJ1-1 gives the whole variable domain EPEVTQTPSHQVTQMGQEVILRCVPISNHLYFYWYRQILGQKVEFLVSFYNNEISEKSEIFDDQFSVERPDGSNFTLKIRSTKLEDSAMYFCATRLTGPEAFFGQGTRLTVV.

This clone showed up just once. CDR3 DNA sequence: TGTGCCAGTAGGGGACAGGGGATTTTGAACACTGAAGCTTTCTTT. This encodes CASRGQGILNTEAFF. V is TRBV19 and J is TRBJ1-1, with 10 bases aligning to TRBD1. CDR1 is LNHDA and CDR2 is SQIVND in the germline V gene (reference sequence). The CDR3 spans 15 residues. Unmatched junction bases numbered 4, after V lost 6 bases and J lost 0 bases.

This chain connects TRBV28 to TRBJ2-7, with TRBD1 matching over 11 bases. CDR3 length: 15 residues. Trimming removed 8 bases from V and 3 bases from J; junction bases left unmatched: 9. Germline values: CDR1 MDHEN, CDR2 SYDVKM. CDR3 sequence reads: CASGAGQGANYEQYF. Here the CDR3 DNA reads TGTGCCAGCGGTGCTGGACAGGGGGCGAACTACGAGCAGTACTTC.

The V gene is TRBV19, the J gene TRBJ2-1; D not resolved. Germline V gene lookup returns CDR1 LNHDA and CDR2 SQIVND (reference sequence). CDR3 length: 12 residues. Trimming pared 1 base from V and 9 bases from J, leaving 7 bases between. This CDR3 reads CASSIGRGEQFF. CDR3 nucleotide sequence: TGTGCCAGTAGTATAGGTCGAGGTGAGCAGTTCTTC. Combining the CDR3 with reference TRBV19 and TRBJ2-1 gives the whole variable domain DGGITQSPKYLFRKEGQNVTLSCEQNLNHDAMYWYRQDPGQGLRLIYYSQIVNDFQKGDIAEGYSVSREKKESFPLTVTSAQKNPTAFYLCASSIGRGEQFFGPGTRLTVL.

J is TRBJ1-3 and V is TRBV4-2; the D is unclear. Between the trimmed V and J ends, which lost 1 base and 0 bases, there was a span of 13 bases. This CDR3 region has 17 residues. CDR1 is LGHNA, CDR2 YNFKEQ, per germline. CDR3 nucleotides: TGTGCCAGCAGCCAAGGTTTAGAGGTCCGCTCTGGAAACACCATATATTTT. Protein sequence: CASSQGLEVRSGNTIYF.

J is TRBJ2-1 and V is TRBV24-1, with 7 bases that match TRBD1. V shed 3 bases, J shed 8 bases, and the junction held 6 bases outside the gene matches. The CDR3 spans 14 residues. Germline values: CDR1 KGHDR, CDR2 SFDVKD. The CDR3 region has the DNA TGTGCCACCAGTGATACTACAGGGGTCCATGAGCAGTTCTTC. Amino acids: CATSDTTGVHEQFF.

This chain connects TRBV14 to TRBJ2-7; D perhaps matches TRBD1 (6 bases). V dropped 1 base and J dropped 1 base, with 14 bases sitting between them. Per the germline V gene, CDR1 is SGHDN and CDR2 is FVKESK. The CDR3 totals 16 residues. The CDR3 here is CASSQGPGHVSYEQYF. The CDR3 DNA follows: TGTGCCAGCAGCCAAGGGCCGGGACACGTTTCCTACGAGCAGTACTTC.

The rearrangement joins TRBV29-1 to TRBJ1-1; D is uncertain. V was pared by 8 bases and J by 1 base, with 14 bases between. The CDR3 extends over 13 amino acids. CDR1 and CDR2 from the germline V gene are SQVTM and ANQGSEA. This chain's CDR3 is CSHAGSPNTEAFF. The CDR3 DNA reads TGCAGCCATGCTGGCTCCCCGAACACTGAAGCTTTCTTT.

The rearrangement joins TRBV4-2 to TRBJ2-7, with a possible D match to TRBD2 (5 bases). V was shortened by 0 bases and J by 0 bases, with 15 bases between the two germline ends. Germline V gives CDR1 LGHNA, CDR2 YNFKEQ. The CDR3 extends over 17 amino acids. Written as DNA, the CDR3 is TGTGCCAGCAGCCAAGAAGCGCGGAGCGGAAACTCCTACGAGCAGTACTTC. It encodes CASSQEARSGNSYEQYF.

The chain joins TRBV24-1 to TRBJ1-2; D gene uncertain. Deletions cut 4 bases from V and 2 bases from J, with 16 bases between. Germline V gene data show CDR1 as KGHDR and CDR2 as SFDVKD. The CDR3 is 16 residues long. CDR3 in amino acids: CATSESDSRRNYGYTF. CDR3 sequence (DNA): TGTGCCACCAGTGAGTCTGACTCACGGCGAAACTATGGCTACACCTTC.

This clone came up once. This chain uses TRBV11-2 with TRBJ2-1; 14 nucleotides agree with TRBD2. CDR3 length equals 16 residues. After removal of 2 bases from V and 12 bases from J, the junction contained 9 bases not matched to a gene. Germline values: CDR1 SGHAT, CDR2 FQNNGV. The CDR3, as DNA: TGTGCCAGCAGCTTACCGGGACTAGCGGGGGCCGGTTCGCAGTTCTTC. Translated: CASSLPGLAGAGSQFF.

V usage is TRBV19 and J usage is TRBJ2-7; D unresolved. The germline V and J ends were trimmed by 1 base and 7 bases, with 11 bases remaining between them. Germline values: CDR1 LNHDA, CDR2 SQIVND (reference sequence). The CDR3 is made up of 13 amino acids. CDR3 amino acids: CASSIGWSREQYF. The CDR3 DNA reads TGTGCCAGTAGTATAGGTTGGAGTAGGGAGCAGTACTTC.

The genes are TRBV7-9 and TRBJ2-1; 7 bases agree with TRBD1. V was pared by 5 bases and J by 5 bases, with 12 bases of the junction left unmatched. The CDR3 runs to 16 residues. Germline V gene sequence: CDR1 SEHNR, CDR2 FQNEAQ (reference sequence). CDR3 amino acids: CASSLGHRGSNNEQFF. Written as DNA, the CDR3 is TGTGCCAGCAGCCTGGGGCACAGGGGCTCAAACAATGAGCAGTTCTTC.

The rearrangement links TRBV30 to TRBJ2-1, with TRBD1 matching 7 bases. With V trimmed by 8 bases and J by 4 bases, 8 bases remained unmatched. The germline CDR1 and CDR2 sequences are GTSNPN and SVGIG (reference sequence). This CDR3 is 13 amino acids long. The CDR3 region is CATGTAIYNEQFF. The CDR3 DNA is TGTGCCACCGGGACAGCGATTTACAATGAGCAGTTCTTC.

The V call is TRBV7-9, the J call TRBJ1-5; 8 bases agree with TRBD1. The CDR3 contains 17 residues. The germline gives CDR1 SEHNR, CDR2 FQNEAQ (reference sequence). The V and J ends lost 0 bases and 4 bases, in that order; junction bases with no gene match: 8. The CDR3 region is CASSLAAGGEGNQPQHF. CDR3 in DNA: TGTGCCAGCAGCTTAGCGGCAGGGGGCGAAGGGAATCAGCCCCAGCATTTT.

The chain is built from TRBV25-1 and TRBJ2-7; TRBD1 matches at 7 bases. This CDR3 comprises 15 residues. V gave up 3 bases and J gave up 7 bases; unmatched junction bases: 12. Germline V gene data show CDR1 as MGHDK and CDR2 as SYGVNS. CDR3 in amino acids: CASSDSGTVGLEQYF. The CDR3, as DNA: TGTGCCAGCAGTGATTCCGGGACAGTCGGGTTAGAGCAGTACTTC.

Turning to this clone: Other DNA sequences in the same sample also yield this CDR3. The J gene is TRBJ2-1, the V gene TRBV5-1, with D unresolved. Germline V gene data show CDR1 as SGHRS and CDR2 as YFSETQ. CDR3 length: 11 amino acids. The ends were cut back, 2 bases at V and 7 bases at J, with 4 bases in the middle. CDR3 nucleotide sequence: TGCGCCAGCAGCTTTTCGAATGAGCAGTTCTTC. Its protein is CASSFSNEQFF.

V usage is TRBV5-1 and J usage is TRBJ2-2, with D possibly matching TRBD1 (6 bases). This CDR3 has 16 amino acids. Germline-derived CDR1 and CDR2 are SGHRS and YFSETQ. With 2 bases removed from V and 6 bases from J, the gap between germline ends came to 17 bases. The CDR3 spells CASSFGQGIAAGELFF. For the CDR3, the DNA is TGCGCCAGCAGCTTTGGCCAGGGGATCGCGGCCGGGGAGCTGTTTTTT.

In this sample, this clone turned up many times. This chain uses TRBV18 with TRBJ2-1; 8 nucleotides match TRBD2. This CDR3 spans 15 amino acids. V was clipped by 1 base and J by 6 bases; unmatched bases: 5. CDR1 is KGHSH and CDR2 is LQKENI in the germline V gene. For the CDR3, the DNA is TGTGCCAGCTCACCACTAGCGGGAACGATCAATGAGCAGTTCTTC. It specifies CASSPLAGTINEQFF.

The chain is built from TRBV30 and TRBJ2-5, with 12 bases aligning to TRBD2. Trimming at V came to 5 bases and at J to 5 bases, leaving 3 bases not matched to a gene. The CDR3 length is 13 residues. The germline V gene has CDR1 GTSNPN and CDR2 SVGIG (reference sequence). CDR3 sequence: CAWGLAGQETQYF. The CDR3 DNA reads as TGTGCCTGGGGACTAGCGGGACAGGAGACCCAGTACTTC.

The chain combines TRBV18 with TRBJ1-3; D might be TRBD1 (5 bases). Germline CDR1 and CDR2: KGHSH and LQKENI. This CDR3 comprises 15 residues. Trimming left V 6 bases short and J 0 bases short, with 12 bases between. CDR3 bases: TGTGCCAGCTCTCCTGACAGTAACTCTGGAAACACCATATATTTT. It is translated as CASSPDSNSGNTIYF.

The chain combines TRBV19 with TRBJ2-7, with 7 bases lining up with TRBD1. The CDR3 runs to 16 residues. Germline values: CDR1 LNHDA, CDR2 SQIVND (reference sequence). With 4 bases clipped from V and 2 bases from J, the junction kept 11 bases outside the gene matches. The CDR3 is CASSSKDLGTAYEQYF. In DNA form, the CDR3 reads TGTGCCAGTAGTAGTAAGGACCTTGGGACAGCCTACGAGCAGTACTTC.

This clone was detected only once. The chain is built from TRBV2 and TRBJ1-1; 8 nucleotides line up with TRBD1. Germline assignment: CDR1 SNHLY and CDR2 FYNNEI. Trimming took 4 bases from V and 4 from J; bases not matched to a gene: 8. The CDR3 loop spans 15 amino acids. The CDR3 loop is CASSAFAGQGTEAFF. CDR3 DNA sequence: TGTGCCAGCAGTGCCTTTGCTGGACAGGGCACTGAAGCTTTCTTT.

This clone was counted only a few times. The chain has TRBV30 and TRBJ1-5; D is undetermined. CDR1 GTSNPN and CDR2 SVGIG come from the germline V gene (reference sequence). The CDR3 totals 13 residues. V shed 3 bases and J shed 2 bases, with 8 bases lying between them. CDR3 loop: CAWSVAGNQPQHF. CDR3 bases: TGTGCCTGGAGCGTTGCGGGCAATCAGCCCCAGCATTTT.

This clone showed up just a few times. V gene TRBV28 combines with J gene TRBJ1-1; unclear D gene. Germline CDR1 MDHEN, CDR2 SYDVKM. V shed 5 bases and J shed 0 bases, with 19 bases lying between them. This CDR3 comprises 17 residues. The CDR3 DNA sequence: TGTGCCAGCAGTATCCCTTCTATCTTGAGGATGAACACTGAAGCTTTCTTT. Its translation is CASSIPSILRMNTEAFF.

The chain couples TRBV29-1 to TRBJ2-7; 9 positions agree with TRBD2. The CDR3 contains 18 residues. Germline V gives CDR1 SQVTM, CDR2 ANQGSEA. The J segment lost 2 bases and the V segment lost 7 bases, leaving 21 bases of the junction unmatched. The CDR3 DNA reads TGCAGCGCCTCCCGCTGGGGTGAACGGACTAGCGAGACCTACGAGCAGTACTTC. It codes for CSASRWGERTSETYEQYF.

This chain links TRBV7-8 with TRBJ2-2; 7 bases fit TRBD1. CDR1 is SGHVS, CDR2 FQNEAQ, per germline. With 1 base clipped from V and 7 bases from J, the junction kept 9 bases outside the gene matches. The CDR3 sequence is 16 residues long. CDR3 sequence (DNA): TGTGCCAGCAGCTTAGACAGGGGAAAGAGTGGCGGGGAGCTGTTTTTT. Translation: CASSLDRGKSGGELFF.